This T cell receptor (beta chain) is drawn from a study of cytomegalovirus exposure and HLA in healthy donors. Overall study context: Around 85 million unique TCR sequences came from HLA-typed donors in an early release. General study results and limits: The HLA-A and HLA-B alleles of most subjects were reportedly predicted accurately from TCR beta sequences.

This CDR3 comprises 17 residues. Germline V gene lookup returns CDR1 SGHTA and CDR2 FQGNSA. Primers included in the PCR were 60 Vbeta and 13 Jbeta primers. The table came from immunoSEQ multiplex PCR; TCRdb's copy has only in-frame clones and leaves some out. Of roughly 100,000 clones listed, 77% are singletons. With respect to this clone: What it binds is unknown. A read error may account for a junction end that differs from germline.

Nominal health characterized the donors when sampled, though unrecorded immune exposures were likely. The rearrangement uses TRBV7-2 and TRBJ2-6; tentatively, D is TRBD1 (5 bases). Sequenced sample: PBMCs. The receptor was derived from a male donor in good health and CMV-seropositive. The CDR3 DNA is TGTGCCAGCAGTCTCCGGCAGGACGAGTCTGGGGCCAACGGCCTGACTTTC. It translates to CASSLRQDESGANGLTF. Full variable domain (missing parts from reference TRBV7-2 and TRBJ2-6): GAGVSQSPSNKVTEKGKDVELRCDPISGHTALYWYRQSLGQGLEFLIYFQGNSAPDKSGLPSDRFSAERTGGSVSTLTIQRTQQEDSAVYLCASSLRQDESGANGLTFGAGSRLTVL.